The 18 T cell receptor beta chains below were found in one sample sequenced in a study of PD-L1 blockade in urothelial cancer. Sequencing used immunoSEQ multiplex PCR; TCRdb keeps in-frame clones, though not all of them. This table holds some 51,000 clones, 88% found once. Described time point: peripheral blood 6 weeks after treatment start. This specimen was PBMCs, taken around atezolizumab (anti-PD-L1) treatment. Receptor source: a man in his 60s with urothelial cancer.

The chain joins TRBV19 to TRBJ2-2; 8 bases line up with TRBD1. Germline V gene data show CDR1 as LNHDA and CDR2 as SQIVND (reference sequence). After removal of 4 bases from V and 5 bases from J, the junction contained 6 bases not matched to a gene. The CDR3 extends over 15 amino acids. The CDR3 reads CASSSRTGQTGELFF. In DNA, the CDR3 is TGTGCCAGTAGTAGCCGGACAGGGCAAACCGGGGAGCTGTTTTTT.

V is TRBV9 and J is TRBJ2-2; D may be TRBD1 (5 bases). This CDR3 spans 15 amino acids. CDR1 is SGDLS and CDR2 is YYNGEE in the germline V gene. V lost 6 bases and J lost 1, with 13 bases in between. In nucleotides, the CDR3 is TGTGCCAGCAACGGACAATCCCTGAACACCGGGGAGCTGTTTTTT. This codes for CASNGQSLNTGELFF.

The chain recombines TRBV5-4 with TRBJ1-6; D is undetermined. Germline CDR1 is SGHNT and CDR2 is YYREEE (reference sequence). This CDR3 has 15 residues. V gave up 2 bases and J gave up 7 bases, with 13 bases separating them. The CDR3 spells CASSFPGSGNSPLHF. CDR3 coding DNA: TGTGCCAGCAGCTTTCCGGGATCCGGAAATTCACCCCTCCACTTT.

The chain has TRBV6-5 and TRBJ2-1; no definite D call. The V end lost 0 bases, the J end lost 10 bases, and 10 bases lay between the germline ends. This CDR3 has 13 amino acids. Germline values: CDR1 MNHEY, CDR2 SVGAGI. CDR3 sequence: CASSYSPGFEQFF. Here the CDR3 DNA reads TGTGCCAGCAGTTACTCACCGGGTTTCGAGCAGTTCTTC.

This sequence joins TRBV4-1 and TRBJ2-7; weak D call: TRBD1 (6 bases). The CDR3 totals 15 residues. Trimming removed 6 bases from V and 2 bases from J, with 17 bases in between. Per the germline V gene, CDR1 is MGHRA and CDR2 is YSYEKL. The CDR3 reads CASRGGLGAPYEQYF. The DNA of the CDR3 is TGCGCCAGCAGAGGAGGTTTGGGGGCCCCCTACGAGCAGTACTTC.

The chain links TRBV5-1 to TRBJ2-7, with 7 bases that match TRBD1. The V gene end was trimmed by 2 bases and the J gene end by 6 bases; junction bases not matched to a gene: 5. The germline CDR1 and CDR2 sequences are SGHRS and YFSETQ. The CDR3 has 13 amino acids. The CDR3 region is CASSFNTGVEQYF. In nucleotides, the CDR3 is TGCGCCAGCAGCTTTAACACAGGGGTCGAGCAGTACTTC.

The rearrangement links TRBV5-4 to TRBJ2-1, with 9 bases matching TRBD1. The CDR3 has 15 amino acids. Germline assignment: CDR1 SGHNT and CDR2 YYREEE (reference sequence). Trimming took 0 bases from V and 7 from J; bases not matched to a gene: 5. This chain's CDR3 is CASSLGQGVRNEQFF. The CDR3 DNA is TGTGCCAGCAGCTTGGGACAGGGGGTTAGGAATGAGCAGTTCTTC.

The chain combines TRBV11-2 with TRBJ1-3, with D maybe TRBD1 (6 bases). The V end was cut by 1 base, the J end by 3 bases, with 10 bases between. In germline, CDR1 is SGHAT, CDR2 FQNNGV. The CDR3 consists of 15 residues. CDR3 amino acids: CASSLAGRGGNTIYF. In DNA, the CDR3 is TGTGCCAGCAGCTTAGCAGGCAGGGGTGGAAACACCATATATTTT.

Here the CDR3 DNA reads TGTGCCAGCACCTACAACTATGGCTACACCTTC. Amino acid sequence: CASTYNYGYTF. This chain connects TRBV6-4 to TRBJ1-2; D not resolved. The CDR3 runs 11 residues. V was trimmed by 7 bases and J by 2 bases, leaving 5 bases between them. Germline-derived CDR1 and CDR2 are MRHNA and SNTAGT.

V gene TRBV7-3 combines with J gene TRBJ2-2; tentatively, D is TRBD1 (5 bases). V shed 2 bases and J shed 4 bases, with 11 bases lying between them. From germline, CDR1 is SGHTA and CDR2 FQGTGA. The CDR3 contains 15 residues. CDR3 DNA: TGTGCCAGCAGCTTAGAGTCAGGGTTCACCGGGGAGCTGTTTTTT. It encodes CASSLESGFTGELFF.

This rearrangement joins TRBV5-6 to TRBJ2-7; a weak D match, TRBD2 (5 bases). Germline CDR1 reads SGHDT; CDR2 reads YYEEEE. The CDR3 has 16 amino acids. V gave up 4 bases and J gave up 0 bases, with 17 bases separating them. The CDR3 loop is CASSAQRAGLSYEQYF. The CDR3 DNA follows: TGTGCCAGCAGCGCCCAGAGGGCAGGCCTCTCCTACGAGCAGTACTTC.

The chain is built from TRBV10-3 and TRBJ1-4; perhaps TRBD1 as D (5 bases). The CDR3 is 14 amino acids. CDR1 is ENHRY and CDR2 is SYGVKD in the germline V gene. Trimming pared 2 bases from V and 7 bases from J, leaving 11 bases between. In nucleotides, the CDR3 is TGTGCCATCAGTGAGGGGCCAAGGGGTGAAAAACTGTTTTTT. Its protein is CAISEGPRGEKLFF.

The chain carries TRBV18 and TRBJ2-3, with 7 bases aligning to TRBD1. The CDR3 covers 17 residues. The germline gives CDR1 KGHSH, CDR2 LQKENI. Trimming removed 2 bases from V and 1 base from J; junction bases left unmatched: 9. The DNA for the CDR3 is TGTGCCAGCTCACCATCATTTGACAGGGATGGCACAGATACGCAGTATTTT. Translation: CASSPSFDRDGTDTQYF. Using reference TRBV18 and TRBJ2-3 for the parts outside the CDR3, the full variable domain is NAGVMQNPRHLVRRRGQEARLRCSPMKGHSHVYWYRQLPEEGLKFMVYLQKENIIDESGMPKERFSAEFPKEGPSILRIQQVVRGDSAAYFCASSPSFDRDGTDTQYFGPGTRLTVL.

V is TRBV9 and J is TRBJ2-7, with 9 nucleotides matching TRBD1. V lost 2 bases and J lost 7; bases outside the gene matches: 7. Per germline, CDR1 SGDLS and CDR2 YYNGEE. This CDR3 has 14 residues. CDR3 protein: CASSVGQGGGEQYF. The CDR3 DNA follows: TGTGCCAGCAGCGTGGGACAGGGTGGTGGAGAGCAGTACTTC. The full variable domain, in which reference TRBV9 and TRBJ2-7 provide the parts outside the CDR3, is DSGVTQTPKHLITATGQRVTLRCSPRSGDLSVYWYQQSLDQGLQFLIQYYNGEERAKGNILERFSAQQFPDLHSELNLSSLELGDSALYFCASSVGQGGGEQYFGPGTRLTVT.

The genes are TRBV30 and TRBJ2-1; TRBD2 aligns across 7 bases. CDR3 size: 13 residues. V was clipped by 4 bases and J by 15 bases; unmatched bases: 15. The germline gives CDR1 GTSNPN, CDR2 SVGIG (reference sequence). The CDR3: CAWTARGGTPPFF. CDR3 bases: TGTGCCTGGACCGCTCGCGGGGGAACCCCCCCGTTCTTC.

V is TRBV4-3 and J is TRBJ2-3; 8 nucleotides agree with TRBD2. The CDR3 runs to 17 residues. CDR1 LGHNA and CDR2 YSLEER come from the germline V gene. V was clipped by 0 bases and J by 1 base; unmatched bases: 6. CDR3 in DNA: TGCGCCAGCAGCCAAGATGGCGCGGGAGGCCGCACAGATACGCAGTATTTT. Its protein product is CASSQDGAGGRTDTQYF.

The genes are TRBV19 and TRBJ1-2, with D possibly being TRBD1 (6 bases). V was trimmed by 8 bases and J by 3 bases, leaving 16 bases between them. This CDR3 is built from 14 residues. CDR1 and CDR2 from the germline V gene are LNHDA and SQIVND (reference sequence). The CDR3 reads CASQQGSTDYGYTF. The CDR3 nucleotides are TGTGCCAGTCAACAGGGCTCGACCGACTATGGCTACACCTTC.

The sample holds one count of this clone. V and J are TRBV14 and TRBJ1-1; D may be TRBD1 (5 bases). The CDR3 totals 16 residues. Germline CDR1 SGHDN, CDR2 FVKESK. V lost 1 base and J 9 bases, leaving 21 bases between the germline ends. The CDR3 region is CASSQAGSPVGRKAFF. The CDR3 DNA reads TGTGCCAGCAGCCAAGCGGGCAGTCCGGTGGGGCGCAAAGCTTTCTTT.